The sequence of this T cell receptor beta chain was determined in a study of cytomegalovirus exposure and HLA in healthy donors. Findings of the study overall: A later analysis reportedly identified an Asian-associated ancestry cluster as carrying fewer N-insertions than the approximately 670-donor mean.

Primers for the PCR totalled 60 Vbeta and 13 Jbeta. The assay was immunoSEQ multiplex PCR, and TCRdb's table has in-frame clones only and misses some. This sample yields more than 85,000 clones, of which around 70% are seen a single time; around 15% belongs to the top ten. On this clone: Antigen specificity is unknown.

The CDR3 consists of 15 residues. V dropped 4 bases and J dropped 4; count of bases not matched to a gene: 7. The V gene's germline CDR1 is SGDLS and CDR2 YYNGEE. J is TRBJ2-7 and V is TRBV9; 11 bases line up with TRBD2. Sequenced input: PBMCs. The source of this sequence is a woman aged 45 to 65 in good health and CMV-seropositive. CDR3 bases: TGTGCCAGCAGCCCCGGGACTAGCGGTTCATACGAGCAGTACTTC. Amino acid sequence: CASSPGTSGSYEQYF.